This T cell receptor beta chain was sequenced for a study of cytomegalovirus exposure and HLA in healthy donors. Study-wide background: Sequencing of 180 million or so T cells in an earlier analysis found some 100 million unique TCR beta sequences.

Primers: 60 Vbeta forward and 13 Jbeta reverse. Only in-frame clones appear in the TCRdb table, and some are missing; sequencing was by immunoSEQ multiplex PCR. The profile shows roughly 120,000 clones, approximately 80% of them singletons. Whole-study findings and limits: In a later analysis, several top co-occurrence clusters appeared linked to parvovirus B19, influenza, CMV and Epstein-Barr virus.

In regard to this clone: Its antigen is unidentified.

Germline CDR1 is KGHSH and CDR2 is LQKENI. CDR3 size: 15 residues. Germline trimming cut 3 bases from V and 7 bases from J; bases unmatched to any gene: 7. The sequence derives from a young man in good health and CMV-seronegative. The specimen was PBMCs. The chain uses TRBV18 and TRBJ1-5; TRBD1 matches 9 bases. The CDR3 protein is CASSPTTGGRQPQHF. CDR3 in DNA: TGTGCCAGCTCACCTACGACAGGGGGTAGACAGCCCCAGCATTTT.